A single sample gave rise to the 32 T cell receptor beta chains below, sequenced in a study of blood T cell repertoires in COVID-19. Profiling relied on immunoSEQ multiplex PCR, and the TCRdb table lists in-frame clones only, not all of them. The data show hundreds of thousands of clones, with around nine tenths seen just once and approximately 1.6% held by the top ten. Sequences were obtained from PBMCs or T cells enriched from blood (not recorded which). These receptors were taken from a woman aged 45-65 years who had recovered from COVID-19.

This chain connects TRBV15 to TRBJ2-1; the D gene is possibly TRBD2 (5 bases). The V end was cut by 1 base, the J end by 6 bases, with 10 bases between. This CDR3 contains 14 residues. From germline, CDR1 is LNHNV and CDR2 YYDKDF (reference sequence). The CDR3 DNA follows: TGTGCCACCAGCAGAGGAGAGGGTGTCAATGAGCAGTTCTTC. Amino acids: CATSRGEGVNEQFF.

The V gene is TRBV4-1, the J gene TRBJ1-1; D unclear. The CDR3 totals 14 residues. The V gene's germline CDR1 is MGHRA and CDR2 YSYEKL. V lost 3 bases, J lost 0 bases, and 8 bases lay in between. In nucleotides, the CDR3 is TGCGCCAGCAGCCAGGGAGGGCTGAACACTGAAGCTTTCTTT. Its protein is CASSQGGLNTEAFF.

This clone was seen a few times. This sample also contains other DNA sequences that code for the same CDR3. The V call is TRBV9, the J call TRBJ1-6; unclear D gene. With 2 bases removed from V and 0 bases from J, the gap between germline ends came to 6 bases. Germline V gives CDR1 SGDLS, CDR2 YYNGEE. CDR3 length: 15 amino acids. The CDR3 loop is CASSVGSSYNSPLHF. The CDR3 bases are TGTGCCAGCAGCGTCGGTAGCTCCTATAATTCACCCCTCCACTTT.

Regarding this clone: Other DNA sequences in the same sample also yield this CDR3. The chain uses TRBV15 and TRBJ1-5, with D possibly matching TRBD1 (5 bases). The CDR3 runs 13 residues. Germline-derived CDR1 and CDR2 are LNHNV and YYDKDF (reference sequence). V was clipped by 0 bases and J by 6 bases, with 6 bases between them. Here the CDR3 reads CATSRDRVQPQHF. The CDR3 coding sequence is TGTGCCACCAGCAGAGACAGGGTTCAGCCCCAGCATTTT.

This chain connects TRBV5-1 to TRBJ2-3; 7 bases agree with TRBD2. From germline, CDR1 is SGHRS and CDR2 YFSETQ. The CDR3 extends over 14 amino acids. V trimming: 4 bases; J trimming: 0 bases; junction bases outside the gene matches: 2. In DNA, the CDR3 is TGCGCCAGCAGCGGGGGGGACAGCACAGATACGCAGTATTTT. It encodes CASSGGDSTDTQYF.

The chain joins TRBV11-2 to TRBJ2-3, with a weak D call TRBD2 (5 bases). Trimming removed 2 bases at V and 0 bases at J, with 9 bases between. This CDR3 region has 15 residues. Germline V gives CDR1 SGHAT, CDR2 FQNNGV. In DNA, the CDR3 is TGTGCCAGCAGCTTACGAGCGGCAAGCACAGATACGCAGTATTTT. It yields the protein CASSLRAASTDTQYF.

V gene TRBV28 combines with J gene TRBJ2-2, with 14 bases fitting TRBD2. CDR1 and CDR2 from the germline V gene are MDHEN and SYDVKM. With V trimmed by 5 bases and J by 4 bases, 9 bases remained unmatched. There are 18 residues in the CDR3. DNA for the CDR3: TGTGCCAGCAGTCTCCTGACTAGCGGGAGGGGGGTCACCGGGGAGCTGTTTTTT. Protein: CASSLLTSGRGVTGELFF.

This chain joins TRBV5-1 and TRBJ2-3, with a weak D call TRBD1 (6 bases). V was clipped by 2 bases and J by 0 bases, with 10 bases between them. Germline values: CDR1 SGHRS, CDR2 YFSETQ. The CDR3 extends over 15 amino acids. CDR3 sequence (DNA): TGCGCCAGCAGCTTAGTGGGGGCGAGCACAGATACGCAGTATTTT. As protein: CASSLVGASTDTQYF.

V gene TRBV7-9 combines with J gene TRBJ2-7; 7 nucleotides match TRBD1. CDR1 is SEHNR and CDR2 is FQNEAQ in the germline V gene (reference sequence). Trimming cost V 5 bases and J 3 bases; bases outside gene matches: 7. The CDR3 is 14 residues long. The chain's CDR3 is CASSPRDSNYEQYF. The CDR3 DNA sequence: TGTGCCAGCAGCCCCCGGGACAGTAACTACGAGCAGTACTTC. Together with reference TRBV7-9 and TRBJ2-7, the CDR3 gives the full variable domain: DTGVSQNPRHKITKRGQNVTFRCDPISEHNRLYWYRQTLGQGPEFLTYFQNEAQLEKSRLLSDRFSAERPKGSFSTLEIQRTEQGDSAMYLCASSPRDSNYEQYFGPGTRLTVT.

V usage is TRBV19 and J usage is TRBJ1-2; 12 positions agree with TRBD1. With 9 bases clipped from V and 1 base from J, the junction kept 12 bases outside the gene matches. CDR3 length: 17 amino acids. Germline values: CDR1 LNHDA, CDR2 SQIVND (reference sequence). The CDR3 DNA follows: TGTGCCAGCAAGCGGGGGACAGGGGGCGCGGATAACTATGGCTACACCTTC. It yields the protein CASKRGTGGADNYGYTF.

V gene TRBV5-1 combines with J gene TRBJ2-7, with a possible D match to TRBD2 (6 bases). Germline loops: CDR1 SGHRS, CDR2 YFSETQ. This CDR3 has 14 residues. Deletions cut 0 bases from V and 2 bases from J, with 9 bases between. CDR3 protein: CASSLAAGPYEQYF. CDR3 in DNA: TGCGCCAGCAGCTTGGCCGCGGGGCCCTACGAGCAGTACTTC. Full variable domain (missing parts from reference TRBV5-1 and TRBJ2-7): KAGVTQTPRYLIKTRGQQVTLSCSPISGHRSVSWYQQTPGQGLQFLFEYFSETQRNKGNFPGRFSGRQFSNSRSEMNVSTLELGDSALYLCASSLAAGPYEQYFGPGTRLTVT.

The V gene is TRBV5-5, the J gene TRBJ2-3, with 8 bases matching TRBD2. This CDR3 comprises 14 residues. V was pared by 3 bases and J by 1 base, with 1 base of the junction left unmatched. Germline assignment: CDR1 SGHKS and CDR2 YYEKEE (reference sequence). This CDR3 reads CASSSTSGTDTQYF. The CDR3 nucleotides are TGTGCCAGCAGCTCGACTAGCGGCACAGATACGCAGTATTTT.

The CDR3 protein is CASSLAGTETGELFF. The CDR3 DNA is TGTGCCAGCAGCTTGGCCGGGACAGAGACCGGGGAGCTGTTTTTT. The genes are TRBV5-4 and TRBJ2-2; TRBD1 aligns across 7 bases. Germline V gene sequence: CDR1 SGHNT, CDR2 YYREEE (reference sequence). CDR3 length: 15 residues. V shed 0 bases and J 5 bases; nucleotides not matched to a gene: 4.

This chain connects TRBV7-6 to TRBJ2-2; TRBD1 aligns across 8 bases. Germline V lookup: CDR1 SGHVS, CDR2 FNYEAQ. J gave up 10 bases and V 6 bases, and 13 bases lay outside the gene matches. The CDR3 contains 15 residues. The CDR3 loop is CASSSGQGRDVELFF. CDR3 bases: TGTGCCAGCAGTAGCGGACAGGGCCGGGACGTGGAGCTGTTTTTT.

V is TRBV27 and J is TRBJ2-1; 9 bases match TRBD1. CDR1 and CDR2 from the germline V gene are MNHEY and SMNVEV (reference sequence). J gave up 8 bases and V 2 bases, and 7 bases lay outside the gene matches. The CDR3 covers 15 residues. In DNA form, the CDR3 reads TGTGCCAGCAGTTTACCAGGACAGGGGCTCGATGAGCAGTTCTTC. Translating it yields CASSLPGQGLDEQFF.

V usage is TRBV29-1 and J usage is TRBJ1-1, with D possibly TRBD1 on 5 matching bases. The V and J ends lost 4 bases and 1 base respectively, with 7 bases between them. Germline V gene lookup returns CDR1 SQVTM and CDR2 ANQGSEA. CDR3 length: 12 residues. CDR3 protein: CSVVDRNTEAFF. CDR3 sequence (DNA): TGCAGCGTTGTAGACAGGAACACTGAAGCTTTCTTT.

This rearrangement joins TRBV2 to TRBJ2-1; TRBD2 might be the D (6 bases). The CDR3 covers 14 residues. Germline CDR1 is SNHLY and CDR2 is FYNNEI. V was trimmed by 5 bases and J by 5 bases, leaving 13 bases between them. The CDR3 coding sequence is TGTGCCAGCAGTTTGACTAGAGTAGACAATGAGCAGTTCTTC. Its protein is CASSLTRVDNEQFF.

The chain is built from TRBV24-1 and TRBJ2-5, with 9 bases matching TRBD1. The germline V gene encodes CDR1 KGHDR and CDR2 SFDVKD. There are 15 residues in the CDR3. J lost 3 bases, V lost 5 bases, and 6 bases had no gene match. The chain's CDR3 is CATSGDRGKEETQYF. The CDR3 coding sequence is TGTGCCACCAGTGGTGACAGGGGGAAAGAAGAGACCCAGTACTTC.

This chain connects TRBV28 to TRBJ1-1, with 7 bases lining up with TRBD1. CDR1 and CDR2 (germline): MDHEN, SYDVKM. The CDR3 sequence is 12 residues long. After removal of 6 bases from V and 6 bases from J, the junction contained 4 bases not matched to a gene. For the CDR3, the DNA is TGTGCCAGCAGAGATGGACAGGCTGAAGCTTTCTTT. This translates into CASRDGQAEAFF.

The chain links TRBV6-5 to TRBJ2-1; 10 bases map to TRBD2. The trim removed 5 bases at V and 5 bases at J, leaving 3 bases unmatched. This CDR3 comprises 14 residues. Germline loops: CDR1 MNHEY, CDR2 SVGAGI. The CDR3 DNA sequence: TGTGCCAGCAGTCGCCTAGCGGGGGACAATGAGCAGTTCTTC. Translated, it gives CASSRLAGDNEQFF.

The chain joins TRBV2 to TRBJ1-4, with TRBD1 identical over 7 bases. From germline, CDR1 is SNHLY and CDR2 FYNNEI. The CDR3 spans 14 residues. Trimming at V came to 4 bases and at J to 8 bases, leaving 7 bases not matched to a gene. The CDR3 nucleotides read TGTGCCAGCAGTGCCCGACAGGGATGGGAAAAACTGTTTTTT. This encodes CASSARQGWEKLFF.

The CDR3 here is CAISESPSSGANVLTF. CDR3 sequence (DNA): TGTGCCATCAGTGAATCGCCCAGCTCTGGGGCCAACGTCCTGACTTTC. The chain links TRBV10-3 to TRBJ2-6; D not certain. The CDR3 is made up of 16 amino acids. V lost 3 bases and J lost 0, with 9 bases in between. The germline gives CDR1 ENHRY, CDR2 SYGVKD.

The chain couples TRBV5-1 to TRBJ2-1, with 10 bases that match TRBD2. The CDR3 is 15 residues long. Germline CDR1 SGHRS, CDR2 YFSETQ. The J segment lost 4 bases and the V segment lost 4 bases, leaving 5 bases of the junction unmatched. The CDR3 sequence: CASSLLAGDYNEQFF. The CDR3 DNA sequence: TGCGCCAGCAGCCTTCTAGCGGGAGATTACAATGAGCAGTTCTTC.

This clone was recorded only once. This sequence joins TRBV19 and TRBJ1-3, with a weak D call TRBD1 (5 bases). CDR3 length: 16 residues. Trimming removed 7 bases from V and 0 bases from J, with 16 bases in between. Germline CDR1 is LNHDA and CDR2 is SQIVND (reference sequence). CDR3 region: CASTSRVLSSGNTIYF. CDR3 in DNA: TGTGCCAGTACCAGCAGGGTCTTAAGCTCTGGAAACACCATATATTTT.

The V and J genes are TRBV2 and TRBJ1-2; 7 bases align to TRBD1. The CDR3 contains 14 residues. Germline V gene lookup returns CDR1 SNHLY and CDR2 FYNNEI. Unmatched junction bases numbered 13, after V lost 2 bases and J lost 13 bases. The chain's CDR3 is CASSESPEGGWCTF. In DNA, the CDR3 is TGTGCCAGCAGTGAATCGCCAGAAGGGGGCTGGTGCACCTTC.

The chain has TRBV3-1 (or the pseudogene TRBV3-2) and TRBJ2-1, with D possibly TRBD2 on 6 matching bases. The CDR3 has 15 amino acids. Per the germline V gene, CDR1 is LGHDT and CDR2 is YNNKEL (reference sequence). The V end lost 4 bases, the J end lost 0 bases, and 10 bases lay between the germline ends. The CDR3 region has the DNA TGTGCCAGCAGCCGACTGACTAGCTCCTACAATGAGCAGTTCTTC. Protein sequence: CASSRLTSSYNEQFF.

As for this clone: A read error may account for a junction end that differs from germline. The CDR3 DNA sequence: TGTGCCAGCAGGGCCGGGACAGGGGATCACCCCCAGCATTTT. This translates into CASRAGTGDHPQHF. The chain uses TRBV6-5 and TRBJ1-5, with 10 bases fitting TRBD1. The CDR3 consists of 14 residues. Per the germline V gene, CDR1 is MNHEY and CDR2 is SVGAGI.

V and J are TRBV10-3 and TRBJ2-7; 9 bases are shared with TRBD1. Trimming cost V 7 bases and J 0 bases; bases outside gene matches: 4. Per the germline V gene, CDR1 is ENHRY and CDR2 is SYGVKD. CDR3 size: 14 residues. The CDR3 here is CAIMGTGSSYEQYF. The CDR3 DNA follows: TGTGCCATCATGGGGACAGGGAGCTCCTACGAGCAGTACTTC.

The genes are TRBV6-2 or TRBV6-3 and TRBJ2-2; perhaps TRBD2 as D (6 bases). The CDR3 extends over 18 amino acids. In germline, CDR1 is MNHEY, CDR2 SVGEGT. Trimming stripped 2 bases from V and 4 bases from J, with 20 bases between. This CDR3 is CASSYPLAGSFGTGELFF. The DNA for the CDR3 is TGTGCCAGCAGTTACCCCCTCGCCGGGAGCTTCGGCACCGGGGAGCTGTTTTTT.

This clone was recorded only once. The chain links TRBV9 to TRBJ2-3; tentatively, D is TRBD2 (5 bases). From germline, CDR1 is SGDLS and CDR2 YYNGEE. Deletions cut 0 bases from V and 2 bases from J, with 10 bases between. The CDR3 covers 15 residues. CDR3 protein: CASSVAGLTTDTQYF. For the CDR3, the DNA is TGTGCCAGCAGCGTAGCTGGACTGACCACAGATACGCAGTATTTT.

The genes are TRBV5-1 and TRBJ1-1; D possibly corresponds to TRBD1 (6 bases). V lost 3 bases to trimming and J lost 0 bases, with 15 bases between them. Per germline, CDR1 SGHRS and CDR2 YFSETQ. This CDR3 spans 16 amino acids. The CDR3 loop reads CASSSTRTAMNTEAFF. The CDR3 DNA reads TGCGCCAGCAGCTCGACGAGGACAGCCATGAACACTGAAGCTTTCTTT.

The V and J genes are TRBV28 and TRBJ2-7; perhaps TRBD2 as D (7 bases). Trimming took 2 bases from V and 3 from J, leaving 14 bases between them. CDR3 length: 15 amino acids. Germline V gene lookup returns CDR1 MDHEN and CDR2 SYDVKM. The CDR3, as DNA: TGTGCCAGCAGTTTAGGGGGGGCAGTCAACTACGAGCAGTACTTC. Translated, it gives CASSLGGAVNYEQYF.